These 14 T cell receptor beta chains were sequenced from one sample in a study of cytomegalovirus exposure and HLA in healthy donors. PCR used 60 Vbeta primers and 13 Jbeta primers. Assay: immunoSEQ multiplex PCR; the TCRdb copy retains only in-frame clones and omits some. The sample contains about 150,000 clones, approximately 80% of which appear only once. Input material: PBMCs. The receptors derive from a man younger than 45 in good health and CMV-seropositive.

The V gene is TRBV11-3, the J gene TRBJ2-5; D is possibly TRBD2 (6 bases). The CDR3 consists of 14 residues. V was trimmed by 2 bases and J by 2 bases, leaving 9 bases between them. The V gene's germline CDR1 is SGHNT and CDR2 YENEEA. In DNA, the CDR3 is TGTGCCAGCAGCTTACGGGACTCGCAAGAGACCCAGTACTTC. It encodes CASSLRDSQETQYF.

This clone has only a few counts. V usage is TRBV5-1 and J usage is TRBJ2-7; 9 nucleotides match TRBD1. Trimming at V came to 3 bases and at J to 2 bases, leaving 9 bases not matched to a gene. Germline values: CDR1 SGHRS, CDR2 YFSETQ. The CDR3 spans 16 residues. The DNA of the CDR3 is TGCGCCAGCAGCTCTACCGGGACAGGGTGGCCCTACGAGCAGTACTTC. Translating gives CASSSTGTGWPYEQYF.

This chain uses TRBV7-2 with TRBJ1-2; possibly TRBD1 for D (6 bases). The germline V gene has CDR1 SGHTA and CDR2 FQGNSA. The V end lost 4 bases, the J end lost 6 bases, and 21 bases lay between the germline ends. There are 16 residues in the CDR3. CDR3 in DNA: TGTGCCAGCAGCTCTAGAGGGTGGCAGGGGATAGATGGCTACACCTTC. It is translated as CASSSRGWQGIDGYTF.

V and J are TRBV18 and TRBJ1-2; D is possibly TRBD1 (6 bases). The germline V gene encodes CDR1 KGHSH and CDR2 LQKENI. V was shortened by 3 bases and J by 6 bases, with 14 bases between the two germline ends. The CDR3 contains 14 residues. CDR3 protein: CASSPVGGLDGYTF. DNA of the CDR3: TGTGCCAGCTCACCCGTCGGGGGGCTAGATGGCTACACCTTC.

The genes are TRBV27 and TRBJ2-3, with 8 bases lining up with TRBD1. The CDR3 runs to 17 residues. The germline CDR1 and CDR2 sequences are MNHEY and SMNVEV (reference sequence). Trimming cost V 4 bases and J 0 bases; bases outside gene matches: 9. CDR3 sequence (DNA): TGTGCCAGCAGTTCCGGCCTCAGGGGGCGGAGCACAGATACGCAGTATTTT. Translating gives CASSSGLRGRSTDTQYF.

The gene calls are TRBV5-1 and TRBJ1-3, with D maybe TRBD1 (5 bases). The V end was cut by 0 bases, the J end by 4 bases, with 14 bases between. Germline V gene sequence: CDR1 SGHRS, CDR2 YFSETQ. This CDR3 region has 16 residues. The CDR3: CASSLEGAHSGNTIYF. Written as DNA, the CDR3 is TGCGCCAGCAGCTTGGAAGGGGCGCATTCAGGAAACACCATATATTTT.

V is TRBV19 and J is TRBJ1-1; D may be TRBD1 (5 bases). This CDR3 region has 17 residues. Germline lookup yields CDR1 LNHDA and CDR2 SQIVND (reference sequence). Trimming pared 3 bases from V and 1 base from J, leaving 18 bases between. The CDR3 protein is CASSIQGLELANTEAFF. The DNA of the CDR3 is TGTGCCAGTAGTATTCAGGGTCTCGAGCTGGCGAACACTGAAGCTTTCTTT. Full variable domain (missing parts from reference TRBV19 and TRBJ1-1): DGGITQSPKYLFRKEGQNVTLSCEQNLNHDAMYWYRQDPGQGLRLIYYSQIVNDFQKGDIAEGYSVSREKKESFPLTVTSAQKNPTAFYLCASSIQGLELANTEAFFGQGTRLTVV.

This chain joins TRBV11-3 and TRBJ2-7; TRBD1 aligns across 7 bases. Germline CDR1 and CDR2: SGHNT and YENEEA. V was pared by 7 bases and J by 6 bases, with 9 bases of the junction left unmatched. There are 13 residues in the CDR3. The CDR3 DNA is TGTGCCAGCACAGGACAGGCCTCTCTCGAGCAGTACTTC. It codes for CASTGQASLEQYF.

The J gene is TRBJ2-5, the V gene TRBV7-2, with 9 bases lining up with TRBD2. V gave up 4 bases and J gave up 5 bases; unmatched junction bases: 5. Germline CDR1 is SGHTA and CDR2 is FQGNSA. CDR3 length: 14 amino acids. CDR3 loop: CASSYSGGRETQYF. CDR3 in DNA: TGTGCCAGCAGCTATAGCGGGGGAAGGGAGACCCAGTACTTC. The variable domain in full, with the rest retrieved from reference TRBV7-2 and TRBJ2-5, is GAGVSQSPSNKVTEKGKDVELRCDPISGHTALYWYRQSLGQGLEFLIYFQGNSAPDKSGLPSDRFSAERTGGSVSTLTIQRTQQEDSAVYLCASSYSGGRETQYFGPGTRLLVL.

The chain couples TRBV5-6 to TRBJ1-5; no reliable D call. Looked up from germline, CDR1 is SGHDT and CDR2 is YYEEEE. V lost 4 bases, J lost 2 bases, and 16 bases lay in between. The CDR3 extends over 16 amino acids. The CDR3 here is CASSHAVAGGNQPQHF. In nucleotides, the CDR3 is TGTGCCAGCAGCCATGCGGTAGCGGGTGGCAATCAGCCCCAGCATTTT.

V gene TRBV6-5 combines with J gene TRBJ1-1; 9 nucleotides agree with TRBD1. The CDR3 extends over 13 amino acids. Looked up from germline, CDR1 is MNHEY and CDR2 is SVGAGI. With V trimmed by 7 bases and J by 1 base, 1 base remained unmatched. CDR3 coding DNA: TGTGCCAGCAAGGACAGGGGGAACACTGAAGCTTTCTTT. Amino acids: CASKDRGNTEAFF.

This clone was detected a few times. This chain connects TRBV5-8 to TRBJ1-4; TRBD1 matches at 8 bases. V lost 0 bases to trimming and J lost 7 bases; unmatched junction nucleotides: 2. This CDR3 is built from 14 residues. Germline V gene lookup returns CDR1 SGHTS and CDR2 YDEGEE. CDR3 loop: CASSLDRGSEKLFF. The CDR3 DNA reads TGTGCCAGCAGCTTGGACAGGGGGAGTGAAAAACTGTTTTTT.

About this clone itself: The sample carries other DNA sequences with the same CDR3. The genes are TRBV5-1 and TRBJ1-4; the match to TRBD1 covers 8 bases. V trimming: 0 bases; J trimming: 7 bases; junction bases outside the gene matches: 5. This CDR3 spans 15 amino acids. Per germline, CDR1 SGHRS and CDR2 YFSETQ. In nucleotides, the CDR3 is TGCGCCAGCAGCTTGGCGGGACAGGCGGGTGAAAAACTGTTTTTT. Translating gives CASSLAGQAGEKLFF. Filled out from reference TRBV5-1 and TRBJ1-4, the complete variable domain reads KAGVTQTPRYLIKTRGQQVTLSCSPISGHRSVSWYQQTPGQGLQFLFEYFSETQRNKGNFPGRFSGRQFSNSRSEMNVSTLELGDSALYLCASSLAGQAGEKLFFGSGTQLSVL.

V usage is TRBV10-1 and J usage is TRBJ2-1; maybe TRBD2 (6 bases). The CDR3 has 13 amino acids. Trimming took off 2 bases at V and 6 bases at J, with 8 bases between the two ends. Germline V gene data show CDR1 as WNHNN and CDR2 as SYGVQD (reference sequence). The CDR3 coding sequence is TGCGCCAGCAGTGAGGGCGGGACCAATGAGCAGTTCTTC. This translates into CASSEGGTNEQFF.